The 10 T cell receptor beta chains reported below all come from one sample, sequenced in a study of Graves' ophthalmopathy and Graves' hyperthyroidism. From RNA, the CDR3 regions of TCR beta chains were amplified and sequenced. HTBI primers primed a first-round RT-PCR, and a second-round multiplex PCR followed. TCRdb redid the calling of the multiplex PCR reads with MiXCR, one entry per CDR3 protein. The sample lists some 390,000 distinct CDR3 sequences; around 20% were seen once. The sequencing input was peripheral blood. The receptors originated from a woman aged 18-35 years with Graves' ophthalmopathy.

This clonotype was detected ten times or more. In nucleotides, the CDR3 is TGCAGTGCTAGGGAAATTGGCGCGGGTAGCAATCAGCCCCAGCATTTT. This encodes CSAREIGAGSNQPQHF. V usage is TRBV20-1 and J usage is TRBJ1-5; D uncertain. With 3 bases removed from V and 0 bases from J, the gap between germline ends came to 15 bases. The length of the CDR3 is 16 residues. Germline V gene lookup returns CDR1 DFQATT and CDR2 SNEGSKA (reference sequence).

This clonotype was detected ten times or more. The chain is built from TRBV5-1 and TRBJ2-5; the match to TRBD2 covers 7 bases. The trim removed 4 bases at V and 4 bases at J, leaving 13 bases unmatched. Germline loops: CDR1 SGHRS, CDR2 YFSETQ. The CDR3 has 16 residues. Written as DNA, the CDR3 is TGCGCCAGCAGCCCCACCACTTGGACTAGACGAGAGACCCAGTACTTC. It yields the protein CASSPTTWTRRETQYF.

This clonotype appeared many times. This chain connects TRBV28 to TRBJ2-7; unclear D gene. V was cut by 3 bases and J by 1 base, with 16 bases left in between. Per germline, CDR1 MDHEN and CDR2 SYDVKM. The CDR3 spans 16 residues. CDR3 residues: CASSFLQGRWSYEQYF. For the CDR3, the DNA is TGTGCCAGCAGTTTCCTACAAGGCAGGTGGTCCTACGAGCAGTACTTC.

In this sample, this clonotype turned up a few times. The genes are TRBV9 and TRBJ2-7; D may be TRBD2 (6 bases). Trimming took 3 bases from V and 0 from J, leaving 10 bases between them. From germline, CDR1 is SGDLS and CDR2 YYNGEE. The CDR3 covers 14 residues. The CDR3 loop reads CASSGDSSSYEQYF. The CDR3 DNA reads as TGTGCCAGCAGCGGGGACTCCAGCTCCTACGAGCAGTACTTC. Full variable domain (rest looked up from reference TRBV9 and TRBJ2-7): DSGVTQTPKHLITATGQRVTLRCSPRSGDLSVYWYQQSLDQGLQFLIQYYNGEERAKGNILERFSAQQFPDLHSELNLSSLELGDSALYFCASSGDSSSYEQYFGPGTRLTVT.

The chain couples TRBV30 to TRBJ2-7; 8 bases are a match to TRBD2. Germline loops: CDR1 GTSNPN, CDR2 SVGIG (reference sequence). The CDR3 contains 13 residues. J gave up 2 bases and V 2 bases, and 2 bases lay outside the gene matches. CDR3 bases: TGTGCCTGGAGTCCGGGACTAGCCTACGAGCAGTACTTC. Translation: CAWSPGLAYEQYF.

This clonotype was recorded at least ten times. This chain links TRBV15 with TRBJ1-2; unclear D gene. Per germline, CDR1 LNHNV and CDR2 YYDKDF (reference sequence). The V end lost 1 base, the J end lost 4 bases, and 7 bases lay between the germline ends. The CDR3 loop spans 13 amino acids. CDR3 amino acids: CATSRAGSYGYTF. CDR3 bases: TGTGCCACCAGCAGAGCTGGAAGCTATGGCTACACCTTC.

The sample holds many counts of this clonotype. CDR3 DNA: TGTGCCTGGAGTGAAGGGCAGGGGATCGAAGCTTTCTTT. Protein product: CAWSEGQGIEAFF. The chain links TRBV30 to TRBJ1-1, with D possibly TRBD1 on 6 matching bases. V lost 1 base and J lost 8, with 14 bases in between. CDR3 length equals 13 residues. Germline-derived CDR1 and CDR2 are GTSNPN and SVGIG (reference sequence).

The chain couples TRBV20-1 to TRBJ1-6; no definite D call. CDR1 is DFQATT, CDR2 SNEGSKA, per germline (reference sequence). Trimming removed 3 bases at V and 9 bases at J, with 9 bases between. The length of the CDR3 is 12 residues. Here the CDR3 reads CSAREASSPLHF. The CDR3 coding sequence is TGCAGTGCTAGGGAGGCCAGTTCACCCCTCCACTTT.

The chain recombines TRBV6-1 with TRBJ1-3; unclear D gene. V lost 2 bases, J lost 0 bases, and 8 bases lay in between. This CDR3 comprises 15 residues. CDR1 MNHNS and CDR2 SASEGT come from the germline V gene. CDR3 protein: CASSETLSSGNTIYF. The CDR3 region has the DNA TGTGCCAGCAGTGAAACGCTCAGCTCTGGAAACACCATATATTTT.

V usage is TRBV6-5 and J usage is TRBJ2-5; 10 bases agree with TRBD2. From germline, CDR1 is MNHEY and CDR2 SVGAGI. The CDR3 is made up of 16 amino acids. Trimming at V came to 0 bases and at J to 4 bases, leaving 5 bases not matched to a gene. CDR3 in DNA: TGTGCCAGCAGTTACTCAGCGGGAGGGCGTCCAGAGACCCAGTACTTC. This codes for CASSYSAGGRPETQYF.